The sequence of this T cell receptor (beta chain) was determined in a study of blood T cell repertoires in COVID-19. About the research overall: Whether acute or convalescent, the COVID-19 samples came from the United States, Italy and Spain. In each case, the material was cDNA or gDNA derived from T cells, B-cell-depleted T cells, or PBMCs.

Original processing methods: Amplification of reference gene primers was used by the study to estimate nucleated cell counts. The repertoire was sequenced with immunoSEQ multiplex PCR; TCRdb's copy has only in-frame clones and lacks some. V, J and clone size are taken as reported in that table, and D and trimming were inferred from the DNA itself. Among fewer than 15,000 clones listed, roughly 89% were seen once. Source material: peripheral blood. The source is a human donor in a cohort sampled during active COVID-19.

The CDR3 reads CASSSGTGGGRGYTF. The CDR3, as DNA: TGTGCCAGCAGCTCCGGGACAGGGGGCGGCCGCGGCTACACCTTC. This chain joins TRBV7-2 and TRBJ1-2; 12 nucleotides agree with TRBD1. The CDR3 length is 15 residues. Unmatched junction bases numbered 8, after V lost 4 bases and J lost 8 bases. Germline CDR1 reads SGHTA; CDR2 reads FQGNSA.